The T cell receptor beta chain described here comes from a study of shared clonotypes between healthy human individuals. Study-wide results and caveats: Naive CD4 clonotypes overlapped across a handful of donors at approximately 4.5%.

TCRdb's copy holds only in-frame clones and misses some; the assay was immunoSEQ multiplex PCR. The profile shows 2,500,000 or so clones, around nine tenths of them singletons. Remarks on this clone: What it binds is not known.

Recent acute infections and vaccinations were absent in the healthy HIV-negative adult donors. Sequencing was carried out using naive CD4+ T cells sorted from blood. Indicated subset: CD45RA+ positively selected. The sequence derives from a man between 18 and 35 years old in good health.

The CDR3 here is CASSPQGQITGELFF. The CDR3 DNA follows: TGTGCCAGCTCACCACAAGGACAGATCACCGGGGAGCTGTTTTTT. The V and J genes are TRBV18 and TRBJ2-2; weak D call: TRBD1 (6 bases). CDR3 length: 15 residues. Germline assignment: CDR1 KGHSH and CDR2 LQKENI. Trimming cost V 1 base and J 4 bases, with 10 bases left between them.